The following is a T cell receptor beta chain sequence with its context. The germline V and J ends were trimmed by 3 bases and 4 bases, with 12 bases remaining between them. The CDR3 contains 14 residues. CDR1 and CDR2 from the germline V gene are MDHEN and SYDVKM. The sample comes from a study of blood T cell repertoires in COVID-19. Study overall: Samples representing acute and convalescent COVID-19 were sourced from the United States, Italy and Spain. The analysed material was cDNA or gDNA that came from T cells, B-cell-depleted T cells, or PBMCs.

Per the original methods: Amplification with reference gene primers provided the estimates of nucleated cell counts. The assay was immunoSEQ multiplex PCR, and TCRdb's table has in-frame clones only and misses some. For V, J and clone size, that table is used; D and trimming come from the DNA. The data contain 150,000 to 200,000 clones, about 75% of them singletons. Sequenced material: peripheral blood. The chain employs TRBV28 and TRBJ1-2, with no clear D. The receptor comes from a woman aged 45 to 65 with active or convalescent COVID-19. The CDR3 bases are TGTGCCAGCAGTTTCCCGCGGCAGCCCTATGGCTACACCTTC. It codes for CASSFPRQPYGYTF.